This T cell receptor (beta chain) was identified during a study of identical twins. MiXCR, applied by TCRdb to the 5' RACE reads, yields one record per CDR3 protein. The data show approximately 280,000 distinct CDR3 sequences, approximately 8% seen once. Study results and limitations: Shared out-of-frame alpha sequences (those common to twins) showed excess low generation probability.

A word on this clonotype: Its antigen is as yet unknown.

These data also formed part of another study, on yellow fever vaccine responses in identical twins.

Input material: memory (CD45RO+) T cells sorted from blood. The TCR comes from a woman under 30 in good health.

This CDR3 is CASSPAGRRTSNYGYTF. The CDR3 DNA reads TGTGCCAGCTCACCGGCCGGACGGAGGACCTCTAACTATGGCTACACCTTC. The chain links TRBV18 to TRBJ1-2; D unresolved. This CDR3 is built from 17 residues. Trimming cost V 3 bases and J 0 bases, with 17 bases left between them. CDR1 is KGHSH and CDR2 is LQKENI in the germline V gene. Variable domain in full (rest from reference TRBV18 and TRBJ1-2): NAGVMQNPRHLVRRRGQEARLRCSPMKGHSHVYWYRQLPEEGLKFMVYLQKENIIDESGMPKERFSAEFPKEGPSILRIQQVVRGDSAAYFCASSPAGRRTSNYGYTFGSGTRLTVV.